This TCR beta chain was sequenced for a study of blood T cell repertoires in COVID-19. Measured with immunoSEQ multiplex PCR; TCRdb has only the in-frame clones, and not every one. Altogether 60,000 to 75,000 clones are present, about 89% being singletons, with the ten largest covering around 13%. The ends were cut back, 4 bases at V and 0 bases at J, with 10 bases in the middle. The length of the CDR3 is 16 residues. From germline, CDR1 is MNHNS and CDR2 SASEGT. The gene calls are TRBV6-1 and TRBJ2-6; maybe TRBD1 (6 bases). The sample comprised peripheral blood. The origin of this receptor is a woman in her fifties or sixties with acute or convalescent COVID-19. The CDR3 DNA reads TGTGCCAGCAGTGCTACAGGGAGCTCTGGGGCCAACGTCCTGACTTTC. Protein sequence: CASSATGSSGANVLTF.